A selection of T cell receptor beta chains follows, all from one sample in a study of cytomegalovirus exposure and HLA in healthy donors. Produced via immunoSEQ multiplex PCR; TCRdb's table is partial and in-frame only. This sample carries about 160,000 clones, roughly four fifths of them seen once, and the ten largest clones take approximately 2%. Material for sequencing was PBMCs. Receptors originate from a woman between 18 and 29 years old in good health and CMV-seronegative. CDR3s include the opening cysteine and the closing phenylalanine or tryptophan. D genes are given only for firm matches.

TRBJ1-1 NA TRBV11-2 CASSSAGTSEAFF TGTGCCAGCAGCTCGGCAGGGACAAGTGAAGCTTTCTTT
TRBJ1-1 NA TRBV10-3 CAISYRERAFF TGTGCCATCAGTTACAGGGAACGGGCTTTCTTT
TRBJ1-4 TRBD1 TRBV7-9 CASSEGTGAEKLFF TGTGCCAGCAGCGAAGGGACAGGGGCTGAAAAACTGTTTTTT
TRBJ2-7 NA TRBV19 CASSIGSRGTYEQYF TGTGCCAGTAGTATAGGCTCCAGGGGAACCTACGAGCAGTACTTC
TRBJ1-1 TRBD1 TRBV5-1 CASSPTGPMNTEAFF TGCGCCAGCAGTCCGACAGGGCCCATGAACACTGAAGCTTTCTTT
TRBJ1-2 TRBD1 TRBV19 CASSPWTGQNYGYTF TGTGCCAGTAGTCCTTGGACAGGCCAGAACTATGGCTACACCTTC
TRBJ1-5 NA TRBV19 CAAQSRVGQPQHF TGTGCCGCACAGTCCAGGGTGGGTCAGCCCCAGCATTTT
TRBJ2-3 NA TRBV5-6 CASSLTYLTDTQYF TGTGCCAGCAGCTTGACCTATCTCACAGATACGCAGTATTTT
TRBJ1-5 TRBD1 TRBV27 CASRPYRDRRYQPQHF TGTGCCAGCAGGCCGTACCGGGACAGGCGATATCAGCCCCAGCATTTT
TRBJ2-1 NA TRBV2 CASTRDSINEQFF TGTGCCAGCACTAGGGACTCGATCAATGAGCAGTTCTTC